This T cell receptor beta chain originates from a study of cytomegalovirus exposure and HLA in healthy donors. Findings and limits, study-wide: The authors judged a highly shared variant cluster likely a sequencing artifact.

The PCR was carried out with 60 Vbeta primers and 13 Jbeta primers. Libraries were prepared by immunoSEQ multiplex PCR; TCRdb keeps only in-frame clonotypes and omits some of them. The sample has about 140,000 clones; under 80% are singletons. Per germline, CDR1 MNHNS and CDR2 SASEGT. J gave up 3 bases and V 2 bases, and 8 bases lay outside the gene matches. The length of the CDR3 is 17 residues. A note on this clone: What it binds is not known.

The sequenced material came from PBMCs. This chain uses TRBV6-1 with TRBJ2-3; 10 bases are a match to TRBD2. The TCR sequence derives from a male donor in good health and CMV-seronegative. The CDR3 region is CASSEPVLAGVTDTQYF. The CDR3 DNA is TGTGCCAGCAGTGAACCTGTGCTAGCGGGAGTTACAGATACGCAGTATTTT.